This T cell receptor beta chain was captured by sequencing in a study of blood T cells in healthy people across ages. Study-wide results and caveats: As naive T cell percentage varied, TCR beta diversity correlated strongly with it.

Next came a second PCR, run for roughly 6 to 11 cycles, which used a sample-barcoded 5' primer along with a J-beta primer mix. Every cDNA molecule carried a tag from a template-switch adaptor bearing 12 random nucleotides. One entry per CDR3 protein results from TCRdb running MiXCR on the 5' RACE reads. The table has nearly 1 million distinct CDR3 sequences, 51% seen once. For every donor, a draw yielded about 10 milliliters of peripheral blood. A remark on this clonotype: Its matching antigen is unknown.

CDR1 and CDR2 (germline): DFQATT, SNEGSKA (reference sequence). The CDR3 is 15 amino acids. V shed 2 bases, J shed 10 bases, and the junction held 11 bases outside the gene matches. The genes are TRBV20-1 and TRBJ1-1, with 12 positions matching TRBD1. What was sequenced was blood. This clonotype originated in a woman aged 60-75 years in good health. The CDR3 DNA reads TGCAGTGCTAGATTCCCGGGACAGGGGGCGGAAAGAGCTTTCTTT. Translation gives CSARFPGQGAERAFF.